This section outlines one T cell receptor beta chain sequence together with its context. Its antigen is not known. This entry comes from a study of T cell responses to AZD1222 COVID-19 vaccine. Whole-study results and caveats: Repertoire samples came only from after the peak T cell response. Clonal diversity was possibly underestimated, and the donors were mostly white British, with more females. Among vaccine-associated CD4 TCRs, coverage spanned spike, with dominance at 160-218 and 743-854.

The V gene lost 7 bases and the J gene lost 6 bases, with 12 bases spanning the gap. The CDR3 length is 12 residues. Germline CDR1 reads SNHLY; CDR2 reads FYNNEI. Sequenced by immunoSEQ multiplex PCR; TCRdb stores in-frame clones only, minus some. The table lists about 120,000 clones, 75% to 95% of them singletons, with under 3.5% in the top ten. This sequence joins TRBV2 and TRBJ1-1; D is uncertain. The sequences come from peripheral blood, collected on day 0 of AZD1222 vaccination. The TCR was taken from an adult in good health. The CDR3 DNA sequence: TGTGCCAGCATCGGTAGGGTGTCTGAAGCTTTCTTT. Its protein is CASIGRVSEAFF.